The 27 T cell receptor beta chains listed next were all sequenced from one sample in a study of blood T cells in healthy people across ages. A J-beta primer mix and a sample-barcoded 5' primer were used in a second PCR of roughly 7 to 12 cycles. One entry per CDR3 protein results from TCRdb running MiXCR on the 5' RACE reads. Of 870,000 or so distinct CDR3 sequences in the sample, around 28% were seen once. Sample: blood. These receptors came from an elderly woman in good health.

On this clonotype: A much larger clone lies one base from this, so it may be a read error. V gene TRBV20-1 combines with J gene TRBJ2-4, with 10 bases identical to TRBD1. The CDR3 has 16 amino acids. Looked up from germline, CDR1 is DFQATT and CDR2 is SNEGSKA (reference sequence). J was trimmed by 4 bases and V by 1 base; bases with no gene match: 7. The CDR3 DNA follows: TGCAGTGCTAGAGGCGCCCCGGGACAGGGGAAAAACATTCAGTACTTC. Amino acid sequence: CSARGAPGQGKNIQYF.

About this clonotype itself: This may arise from a read error, as a much more abundant clone is one base away. This chain connects TRBV29-1 to TRBJ2-3; 11 bases match TRBD2. CDR3 length equals 15 residues. Germline assignment: CDR1 SQVTM and CDR2 ANQGSEA. CDR3 sequence: CNVLTSGVSTDTQYF. The CDR3 DNA is TGCAACGTTCTGACTAGCGGGGTGAGCACAGATACGCAGTATTTT.

This rearrangement joins TRBV20-1 to TRBJ1-5, with D perhaps TRBD1 (5 bases). V lost 6 bases, J lost 7 bases, and 16 bases lay in between. The CDR3 length is 13 residues. Per germline, CDR1 DFQATT and CDR2 SNEGSKA (reference sequence). The CDR3 DNA follows: TGCAGTGCCCCATCAGGTTGGGACCAGCCCCAGCATTTT. It translates to CSAPSGWDQPQHF.

This clonotype was counted a few times. A much larger clone differs by one base, so this may be a read error. The chain couples TRBV4-3 to TRBJ2-1; TRBD1 might be the D (5 bases). Trimming left V 0 bases short and J 5 bases short, with 14 bases between. Per the germline V gene, CDR1 is LGHNA and CDR2 is YSLEER. The CDR3 is 16 amino acids. The CDR3 loop is CASSQDKRQGNNEQFF. The CDR3 bases are TGCGCCAGCAGCCAAGATAAGCGTCAGGGAAACAATGAGCAGTTCTTC.

V usage is TRBV5-1 and J usage is TRBJ2-1, with TRBD2 as a possible D gene (6 bases). From germline, CDR1 is SGHRS and CDR2 YFSETQ. Between the trimmed V and J ends, which lost 0 bases and 4 bases, there was a span of 14 bases. This CDR3 contains 16 residues. The CDR3 is CASSLAGLLPYNEQFF. The CDR3 region has the DNA TGCGCCAGCAGCTTGGCCGGACTACTCCCATACAATGAGCAGTTCTTC.

This clonotype has more than one count but fewer than ten. The rearrangement joins TRBV29-1 to TRBJ2-7, with 7 bases that match TRBD2. J gave up 5 bases and V 6 bases, and 13 bases lay outside the gene matches. The CDR3 consists of 14 residues. In germline, CDR1 is SQVTM, CDR2 ANQGSEA. The CDR3 nucleotides read TGCAGCGTAGGAGGGGCGGGGGACCGCCACGAGCAGTACTTC. Amino acids: CSVGGAGDRHEQYF.

The table lists this clonotype with many counts. J is TRBJ2-3 and V is TRBV24-1, with unresolved D. Per germline, CDR1 KGHDR and CDR2 SFDVKD. The CDR3 sequence is 13 residues long. V dropped 1 base and J dropped 9 bases, with 10 bases sitting between them. The CDR3 bases are TGTGCCACCAGTGATTTCGAGGAAGAGACGCAGTATTTT. It encodes CATSDFEEETQYF.

This clonotype showed up many times. The CDR3 is CASSFQGEDSYNEQFF. Written as DNA, the CDR3 is TGTGCCAGCAGCTTCCAGGGTGAGGACTCCTACAATGAGCAGTTCTTC. The chain couples TRBV5-6 to TRBJ2-1, with D perhaps matching TRBD1 (5 bases). CDR1 and CDR2 from the germline V gene are SGHDT and YYEEEE. CDR3 length: 16 amino acids. V was cut by 2 bases and J by 0 bases, with 12 bases left in between.

This clonotype was picked up a small number of times. This rearrangement joins TRBV6-5 to TRBJ1-1, with TRBD1 as a possible D gene (5 bases). This CDR3 has 15 residues. Trimming stripped 7 bases from V and 1 base from J, with 16 bases between. Germline V CDR1 and CDR2: MNHEY, SVGAGI. As DNA, the CDR3 is TGTGCCAGCACCGGAGCAGGGCGGGGGAACACTGAAGCTTTCTTT. Protein sequence: CASTGAGRGNTEAFF.

This clonotype was counted ten times or more. The CDR3, as DNA: TGTGCCAGCAGTTTAACTGGGGTGGGCCGCAATCAGCCCCAGCATTTT. Protein product: CASSLTGVGRNQPQHF. The chain employs TRBV27 and TRBJ1-5; D is unclear. With 2 bases removed from V and 2 bases from J, the gap between germline ends came to 13 bases. CDR1 and CDR2 (germline): MNHEY, SMNVEV (reference sequence). This CDR3 has 16 amino acids.

Points on this clonotype: Mismatch with germline at one junction end may stem from a read error. V gene TRBV12-3 or TRBV12-4 combines with J gene TRBJ2-3; D uncertain. There are 15 residues in the CDR3. The CDR3 sequence is CASSFRRVRTDAQYF. The CDR3 region has the DNA TGTGCCAGCAGTTTTAGGCGAGTCAGAACAGATGCGCAATATTTT.

This clonotype was recorded a few times. This chain links TRBV7-2 with TRBJ2-7; D gene uncertain. V lost 1 base, J lost 2 bases, and 12 bases lay in between. This CDR3 region has 15 residues. Germline V gives CDR1 SGHTA, CDR2 FQGNSA. CDR3 sequence (DNA): TGTGCCAGCAGCTTAGATGGTCTGGGTACCTACGAGCAGTACTTC. Its protein is CASSLDGLGTYEQYF.

The J gene is TRBJ2-3, the V gene TRBV5-1, with D possibly being TRBD1 or TRBD2 (5 bases each). V lost 0 bases and J 5 bases, leaving 10 bases between the germline ends. The CDR3 has 14 amino acids. CDR1 is SGHRS and CDR2 is YFSETQ in the germline V gene. In DNA, the CDR3 is TGCGCCAGCAGCTTGGGGGACCCAAGAGATACGCAGTATTTT. This translates into CASSLGDPRDTQYF.

This clonotype was seen a handful of times. V usage is TRBV7-2 and J usage is TRBJ2-1; perhaps TRBD1 as D (5 bases). V gave up 1 base and J gave up 15 bases, with 13 bases separating them. The germline V gene encodes CDR1 SGHTA and CDR2 FQGNSA. The CDR3 has 12 amino acids. Here the CDR3 reads CASSLGQGSLFF. The CDR3 DNA reads TGTGCCAGCAGCTTAGGGCAGGGCTCGTTGTTCTTC.

This clonotype was counted at least ten times. The CDR3 nucleotides read TGCAGTGCTAGAGATCGCTCCACAGGGAACTATGGCTACACCTTC. Translated: CSARDRSTGNYGYTF. This chain uses TRBV20-1 with TRBJ1-2; D might be TRBD1 (6 bases). V dropped 0 bases and J dropped 2 bases, with 13 bases sitting between them. This CDR3 is built from 15 residues. Germline V gene sequence: CDR1 DFQATT, CDR2 SNEGSKA (reference sequence).

Many counts were recorded for this clonotype. The chain combines TRBV6-1 with TRBJ2-3; 9 bases are shared with TRBD2. The germline gives CDR1 MNHNS, CDR2 SASEGT. Losses at the gene ends were 1 base for V and 0 bases for J; bases not matched to a gene: 2. This CDR3 contains 16 residues. CDR3 region: CASSEVAGVSTDTQYF. The CDR3 coding sequence is TGTGCCAGCAGTGAAGTAGCGGGGGTTAGCACAGATACGCAGTATTTT.

Notes on this clonotype: One end of the junction does not line up with germline, which may come from a read error. Here the CDR3 reads CTSSLGRMNTEAFF. The CDR3 DNA is TGTACCAGCAGCTTAGGGCGGATGAACACTGAAGCTTTCTTT. This sequence joins TRBV7-9 and TRBJ1-1, with D uncertain. The CDR3 loop spans 14 amino acids. CDR1 and CDR2 (germline): SEHNR, FQNEAQ (reference sequence). Full variable domain (remainder filled in from reference TRBV7-9 and TRBJ1-1): DTGVSQNPRHKITKRGQNVTFRCDPISEHNRLYWYRQTLGQGPEFLTYFQNEAQLEKSRLLSDRFSAERPKGSFSTLEIQRTEQGDSAMYLCTSSLGRMNTEAFFGQGTRLTVV.

To note about this clonotype: This may arise from a read error, as a much more abundant clone is one base away. The gene calls are TRBV2 and TRBJ2-7; perhaps TRBD1 as D (6 bases). The J call is in doubt because the DNA end fits TRBJ2-4 better. Germline loops: CDR1 SNHLY, CDR2 FYNNEI. This CDR3 has 16 residues. The CDR3 is CASSPRGTLTKNIQYF. The CDR3 DNA reads as TGTGCCAGCAGCCCCCGAGGGACACTAACCAAAAACATTCAGTACTTC.

As concerns this clonotype: One junction end disagrees with the germline gene, perhaps due to a read error. The genes are TRBV18 and TRBJ2-5, with D possibly matching TRBD1 (6 bases). The CDR3 runs 13 residues. In germline, CDR1 is KGHSH, CDR2 LQKENI. CDR3 in DNA: TGTGCCAGCTCACAGGGGGACCAAGAGACCCGGTACTTC. Residues: CASSQGDQETRYF.

This chain uses TRBV5-1 with TRBJ2-7; D is perhaps TRBD2 (5 bases). Germline CDR1 and CDR2: SGHRS and YFSETQ. Trimming removed 2 bases at V and 7 bases at J, with 19 bases between. This CDR3 region has 15 residues. In DNA, the CDR3 is TGCGCCAGCAGCTTTCGGGAAGCGACTTACAGTGAGCAGTACTTC. The encoded protein is CASSFREATYSEQYF.

V is TRBV20-1 and J is TRBJ1-5; D gene unclear. V dropped 3 bases and J dropped 4 bases, with 10 bases sitting between them. The V gene's germline CDR1 is DFQATT and CDR2 SNEGSKA (reference sequence). The CDR3 has 13 amino acids. The CDR3 nucleotides read TGCAGTGCTAGCAGCCGGACGAATCAGCCCCAGCATTTT. Protein sequence: CSASSRTNQPQHF.

This clonotype was recorded a few times. The chain couples TRBV20-1 to TRBJ2-3; TRBD2 matches 13 bases. This CDR3 has 15 residues. CDR1 is DFQATT, CDR2 SNEGSKA, per germline (reference sequence). The ends lost 1 base at V and 4 bases at J; junction bases unmatched: 2. CDR3 in amino acids: CSARGGTSGADTQYF. CDR3 DNA sequence: TGCAGTGCTAGAGGGGGGACTAGCGGGGCAGATACGCAGTATTTT.

This clonotype was detected many times. The genes are TRBV27 and TRBJ2-7; perhaps D is TRBD1 or TRBD2 (5 bases each). CDR1 and CDR2 from the germline V gene are MNHEY and SMNVEV (reference sequence). The CDR3 runs to 14 residues. The V end was cut by 6 bases, the J end by 2 bases, with 14 bases between. The CDR3 nucleotides read TGTGCCAGCAGCCCAGGGACGGTCCCCTACGAGCAGTACTTC. Protein sequence: CASSPGTVPYEQYF.

This clonotype was seen a few times. The V call is TRBV12-3 or TRBV12-4, the J call TRBJ2-2, with no clear D. Trimming shortened V by 5 bases and J by 7 bases, and 11 bases separated the two germline ends. The CDR3 is 13 residues long. In nucleotides, the CDR3 is TGTGCCAGCAGTCCTTATTCAGGCGGGGAGCTGTTTTTT. As protein: CASSPYSGGELFF.

This chain connects TRBV7-9 to TRBJ2-3; 7 bases align to TRBD1. The length of the CDR3 is 16 residues. V gave up 5 bases and J gave up 1 base; unmatched junction bases: 9. The germline CDR1 and CDR2 sequences are SEHNR and FQNEAQ (reference sequence). This CDR3 is CASSAQTGRRTDTQYF. DNA of the CDR3: TGTGCCAGCAGCGCACAGACAGGGCGGCGCACAGATACGCAGTATTTT. The entire variable domain, with the rest obtained from reference TRBV7-9 and TRBJ2-3, is as follows: DTGVSQNPRHKITKRGQNVTFRCDPISEHNRLYWYRQTLGQGPEFLTYFQNEAQLEKSRLLSDRFSAERPKGSFSTLEIQRTEQGDSAMYLCASSAQTGRRTDTQYFGPGTRLTVL.

Only one count was recorded for this clonotype. The rearrangement links TRBV6-2 or TRBV6-3 to TRBJ1-4, with 9 bases that match TRBD1. CDR1 MNHEY and CDR2 SVGEGT come from the germline V gene. The CDR3 consists of 15 residues. V lost 6 bases and J lost 3; bases outside the gene matches: 5. CDR3 bases: TGTGCCAGCAGGGGATGGACAGGGGCTAATGAAAAACTGTTTTTT. Protein product: CASRGWTGANEKLFF.

This clonotype appeared a few times. V is TRBV12-3 or TRBV12-4 and J is TRBJ1-2, with D perhaps TRBD1 (5 bases). Deletions cut 2 bases from V and 5 bases from J, with 15 bases between. CDR3 length: 15 amino acids. In DNA, the CDR3 is TGTGCCAGCAGTTTAATCCAGGGCAGCTGGTATGGCTACACCTTC. Translated, it gives CASSLIQGSWYGYTF.